This TCR beta chain was documented in a study of identical twins. Overall study results and limits: The more abundant beta clonotypes in cord blood had fewer insertions, and memory repertoires did not show this. In monozygotic twins, models underestimated the sharing of out-of-frame TCR alpha.

A word on this clonotype: Its antigen is unknown.

TCRdb reprocessed the 5' RACE reads with MiXCR, giving one entry per CDR3 protein. The sample has around 650,000 distinct CDR3 sequences; about 7.6% are singletons. Between the trimmed V and J ends, which lost 8 bases and 10 bases, there was a span of 18 bases. This CDR3 comprises 14 residues. CDR1 is MNHEY and CDR2 is SMNVEV in the germline V gene (reference sequence). Each donor was a healthy Caucasian. The same sample was also used in a study of yellow fever vaccine responses in identical twins.

The TCR sequence derives from a woman aged 18-35 years in good health. Input material: PBMCs. The chain has TRBV27 and TRBJ1-6; D gene ambiguous. The CDR3 region has the DNA TGTGCCAGCCGACCGCCCGGGAGTTGGTCACCCCTCCACTTT. Protein sequence: CASRPPGSWSPLHF.